These T cell receptor beta chains were read from a single sample in a study of T cells in localized non-small cell lung cancer. Libraries were prepared by immunoSEQ multiplex PCR; TCRdb keeps only in-frame clonotypes and omits some of them. The sample has 20,000 to 25,000 clones, around nine tenths seen once. The material sequenced was PBMCs, taken before any cancer treatment. These receptors all come from a man aged 35 to 69 with stage II squamous cell lung carcinoma. The CDR3 runs from the conserved cysteine through the conserved F or W. The D gene is left open where the match is weak. Clone size is not always given. Where it is, it says once, few, many or a class for expanded clones.

size | J | D | V | CDR3 | DNA
. | TRBJ2-5 | TRBD1 | TRBV19 | CASSIRQGETQYF | TGTGCCAGTAGTATTCGACAGGGAGAGACCCAGTACTTC
once | TRBJ1-5 | . | TRBV6-1 | CASSGIGSTNQPQHF | TGTGCCAGCAGTGGGATTGGGAGTACCAATCAGCCCCAGCATTTT
. | TRBJ2-7 | . | TRBV6-1 | CASLRTVGYEQYF | TGTGCCAGCTTACGGACAGTGGGTTACGAGCAGTACTTC
once | TRBJ2-7 | TRBD1 | TRBV5-1 | CASSHPTGTGAYEQYF | TGCGCCAGCAGCCATCCAACCGGGACAGGAGCCTACGAGCAGTACTTC
. | TRBJ1-4 | . | TRBV7-2 | CASSDPGNREKLFF | TGTGCCAGCAGCGACCCTGGGAACCGTGAAAAACTGTTTTTT
. | TRBJ2-5 | . | TRBV5-8 | CASSYRVLHQETQYF | TGTGCCAGCAGCTACCGGGTCCTACACCAAGAGACCCAGTACTTC
. | TRBJ1-1 | . | TRBV11-2 | CASSLGRDREAFF | TGTGCCAGCAGCTTAGGTAGGGACCGAGAAGCTTTCTTT
. | TRBJ2-7 | . | TRBV6-6 | CATRWVHEQYF | TGTGCCACCCGGTGGGTCCACGAGCAGTACTTC
. | TRBJ2-5 | TRBD2 | TRBV19 | CASSIYGTGGETQYF | TGTGCCAGTAGTATATATGGGACGGGGGGAGAGACCCAGTACTTC
. | TRBJ2-3 | . | TRBV11-2 | CASSLIDPRTDTQYF | TGTGCCAGCAGCTTAATAGACCCTAGGACAGATACGCAGTATTTT
. | TRBJ1-2 | . | TRBV5-1 | CASSLEQGGDGYTF | TGCGCCAGCAGCTTGGAGCAGGGCGGAGATGGCTACACCTTC
few | TRBJ1-1 | . | TRBV19 | CASSINGEVNTEAFF | TGTGCCAGTAGTATAAATGGGGAGGTGAACACTGAAGCTTTCTTT
. | TRBJ2-7 | TRBD2 | TRBV6-5 | CASSEELAGVGFF | TGTGCCAGCAGTGAAGAGCTAGCGGGGGTTGGATTTTTC
. | TRBJ2-1 | TRBD2 | TRBV6-5 | CASSYSSGGRYNEQFF | TGTGCCAGCAGTTACAGTAGCGGGGGAAGGTACAATGAGCAGTTCTTC
. | TRBJ1-2 | . | TRBV5-4 | CASSSDGRGDYGYTF | TGTGCCAGCAGCTCGGACGGGAGGGGAGACTATGGCTACACCTTC
. | TRBJ2-6 | . | TRBV27 | CASRPLSGANVLTF | TGTGCCAGCAGACCCCTCTCTGGGGCCAACGTCCTGACTTTC
. | TRBJ2-5 | . | TRBV6-1 | CASFLGAQETQYF | TGTGCCAGCTTCCTGGGGGCCCAAGAGACCCAGTACTTC
. | TRBJ1-2 | TRBD1 | TRBV5-1 | CASSARTGGGYTF | TGCGCCAGCAGCGCCAGGACAGGGGGCGGCTACACCTTC
. | TRBJ1-4 | . | TRBV2 | CASSAGITSNEKLFF | TGTGCCAGCAGTGCTGGGATTACCTCTAATGAAAAACTGTTTTTT
once | TRBJ1-5 | . | TRBV4-1 | CASSQVVGDNQPQHF | TGCGCCAGCAGCCAAGTAGTAGGGGACAATCAGCCCCAGCATTTT
. | TRBJ2-7 | . | TRBV25-1 | CASRTSGREQYF | TGTGCCAGCAGGACAAGTGGTCGCGAGCAGTACTTC
. | TRBJ2-3 | . | TRBV5-1 | CASSLGALEDTQYF | TGCGCCAGCAGCTTGGGGGCCCTAGAAGATACGCAGTATTTT
. | TRBJ1-1 | TRBD1 | TRBV7-2 | CASSSPGGKAFF | TGTGCCAGCAGCTCTCCAGGGGGCAAGGCTTTCTTT
. | TRBJ2-5 | . | TRBV7-2 | CASSSPPILGTQYF | TGTGCCAGCAGCTCACCCCCAATATTAGGGACCCAGTACTTC
. | TRBJ2-7 | . | TRBV5-4 | CASSNSRDYEQYF | TGTGCCAGCAGCAACTCCCGGGATTACGAGCAGTACTTC
. | TRBJ2-1 | . | TRBV27 | CASSLSGGSSYNEQFF | TGTGCCAGCAGTTTATCGGGGGGAAGCTCCTACAATGAGCAGTTCTTC
. | TRBJ2-7 | TRBD1 | TRBV27 | CASSLSYRGFSYEQYF | TGTGCCAGCAGTTTAAGTTACAGGGGGTTTTCCTACGAGCAGTACTTC
once | TRBJ2-1 | TRBD1 | TRBV2 | CASSIYRDRDHNEQFF | TGTGCCAGCAGTATATACCGGGACAGGGACCACAATGAGCAGTTCTTC
few | TRBJ2-1 | . | TRBV19 | CASSTRLDTGEQFF | TGTGCCAGTAGTACCCGACTAGATACGGGTGAGCAGTTCTTC
. | TRBJ1-2 | . | TRBV4-3 | CASSQDMLAGEDGYTF | TGCGCCAGCAGCCAAGATATGTTGGCAGGGGAAGATGGCTACACCTTC
. | TRBJ2-7 | . | TRBV7-6 | CASSLEGGGGYEQYF | TGTGCCAGCAGCTTAGAGGGGGGAGGAGGCTACGAGCAGTACTTC
. | TRBJ2-3 | TRBD2 | TRBV7-9 | CASSPPSGDSTDTQYF | TGTGCCAGCAGTCCCCCAAGCGGGGATAGCACAGATACGCAGTATTTT
. | TRBJ2-1 | . | TRBV27 | CASSLFGQNEQFF | TGTGCCAGCAGTTTATTCGGGCAAAATGAGCAGTTCTTC
. | TRBJ1-5 | . | TRBV4-1 | CASSQGLGFNQPQHF | TGCGCCAGCAGCCAAGGTCTGGGATTCAATCAGCCCCAGCATTTT
once | TRBJ2-7 | TRBD1 | TRBV27 | CASSWEDRGPYEQYF | TGTGCCAGCAGTTGGGAGGACAGGGGCCCCTACGAGCAGTACTTC
once | TRBJ1-2 | . | TRBV9 | CASSVEGGTRNSYGYTF | TGTGCCAGCAGCGTAGAAGGCGGCACGCGGAACTCATATGGCTACACCTTC
. | TRBJ2-1 | . | TRBV7-2 | CASSLDPAGYNEQFF | TGTGCCAGCAGCTTAGACCCCGCTGGCTACAATGAGCAGTTCTTC
. | TRBJ2-3 | TRBD2 | TRBV29-1 | CSVNRAGGTDTQYF | TGCAGCGTTAATCGAGCGGGAGGCACAGATACGCAGTATTTT
. | TRBJ2-7 | TRBD2 | TRBV27 | CASRWGEGSYKQYF | TGTGCCAGCAGATGGGGGGAGGGCTCCTACAAGCAGTACTTC
few | TRBJ1-2 | . | TRBV9 | CASSSSGNPLGNYGYTF | TGTGCCAGCAGCTCCTCAGGGAACCCCCTAGGAAACTATGGCTACACCTTC
. | TRBJ2-1 | . | TRBV5-1 | CASSARTTSYNEQFF | TGCGCCAGCAGCGCACGTACTACATCCTACAATGAGCAGTTCTTC
. | TRBJ1-1 | . | TRBV15 | CATGVMNTEAFF | TGTGCCACCGGAGTTATGAACACTGAAGCTTTCTTT
. | TRBJ1-1 | TRBD1 | TRBV19 | CASGTGRVFF | TGTGCCAGTGGGACAGGGAGGGTTTTCTTT
once | TRBJ1-5 | . | TRBV19 | CASSIGTDYSNQPQHF | TGTGCCAGTAGTATAGGGACAGACTATAGCAATCAGCCCCAGCATTTT
few | TRBJ1-1 | TRBD1 | TRBV28 | CASRRLDRPMNTEAFF | TGTGCCAGCAGGAGACTGGACAGGCCGATGAACACTGAAGCTTTCTTT
. | TRBJ2-3 | . | TRBV6-5 | CASSYGWPDTQYF | TGTGCCAGCAGTTACGGTTGGCCGGATACGCAGTATTTT
. | TRBJ2-7 | TRBD1 | TRBV5-1 | CASSPLPLTGVDEQYF | TGCGCCAGCAGCCCCTTGCCGCTGACAGGGGTGGACGAGCAGTACTTC
. | TRBJ2-3 | . | TRBV19 | CASSPQRGGTDTQYF | TGTGCCAGTAGTCCCCAGAGGGGCGGCACAGATACGCAGTATTTT
. | TRBJ1-2 | . | TRBV30 | CAWSTRPVLVYGYTF | TGTGCCTGGAGTACTAGGCCCGTCTTAGTTTATGGCTACACCTTC
. | TRBJ2-5 | . | TRBV29-1 | CSVVSRGRKETQYF | TGCAGCGTTGTTAGTAGGGGCCGAAAAGAGACCCAGTACTTC
. | TRBJ2-7 | . | TRBV7-9 | CASSAVWSYEQYF | TGTGCCAGCAGCGCCGTTTGGTCCTACGAGCAGTACTTC
. | TRBJ1-1 | . | TRBV7-9 | CASSPDMNTEAFF | TGTGCCAGCAGCCCGGACATGAACACTGAAGCTTTCTTT
. | TRBJ2-1 | . | TRBV14 | CASSLGTPYNEQFF | TGTGCCAGCAGCCTCGGGACCCCATACAATGAGCAGTTCTTC
. | TRBJ2-3 | . | TRBV5-6 | CASSLGAVHTQYF | TGTGCCAGCAGCTTAGGGGCTGTGCATACGCAGTATTTT
. | TRBJ2-7 | . | TRBV7-8 | CASSLRSSAPYEQYF | TGTGCCAGCAGCTTACGCTCCAGTGCCCCCTACGAGCAGTACTTC